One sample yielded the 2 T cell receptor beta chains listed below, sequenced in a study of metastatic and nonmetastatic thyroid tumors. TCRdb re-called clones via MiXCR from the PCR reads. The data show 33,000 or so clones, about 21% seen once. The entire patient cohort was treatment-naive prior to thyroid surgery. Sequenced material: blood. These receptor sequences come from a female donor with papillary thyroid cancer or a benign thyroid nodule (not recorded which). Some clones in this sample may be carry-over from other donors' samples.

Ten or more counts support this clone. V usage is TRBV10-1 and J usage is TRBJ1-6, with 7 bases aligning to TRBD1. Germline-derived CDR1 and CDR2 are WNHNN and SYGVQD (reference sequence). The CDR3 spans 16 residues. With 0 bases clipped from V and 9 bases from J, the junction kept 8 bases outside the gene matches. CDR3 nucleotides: TGCGCCAGCAGTGAGTCTGGGGCAGGGGGAAGTTCACCCCTCCACTTT. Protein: CASSESGAGGSSPLHF.

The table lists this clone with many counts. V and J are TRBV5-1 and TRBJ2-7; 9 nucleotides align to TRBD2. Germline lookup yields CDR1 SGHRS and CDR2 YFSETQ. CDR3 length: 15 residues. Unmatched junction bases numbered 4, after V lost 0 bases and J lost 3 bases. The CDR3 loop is CASSLVERGVYEQYF. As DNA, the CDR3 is TGCGCCAGCAGCTTGGTAGAGCGGGGGGTCTACGAGCAGTACTTC.